The 22 T cell receptor beta chains below come from one sample, sequenced in a study of blood T cells in healthy people across ages. It was with a sample-barcoded 5' primer and a J-beta primer mix that a second PCR of roughly 6 to 12 cycles was run. TCRdb re-called the 5' RACE reads with MiXCR, one entry per CDR3 protein. The profile shows over a million distinct CDR3 sequences, 42% of them singletons. Material for sequencing was blood. These receptor sequences come from a young woman in good health.

This chain connects TRBV28 to TRBJ1-5; the match to TRBD1 covers 7 bases. Germline V gene sequence: CDR1 MDHEN, CDR2 SYDVKM. J lost 5 bases, V lost 6 bases, and 7 bases had no gene match. The CDR3 is 14 amino acids. The CDR3 here is CASRARTGYQPQHF. CDR3 coding DNA: TGTGCCAGCAGGGCCCGGACAGGTTATCAGCCCCAGCATTTT.

The chain combines TRBV15 with TRBJ1-1; TRBD1 matches 9 bases. CDR1 and CDR2 (germline): LNHNV, YYDKDF (reference sequence). V gave up 4 bases and J gave up 10 bases; unmatched junction bases: 16. The CDR3 runs 16 residues. CDR3 protein: CATSKTPGQGRVGAFF. Here the CDR3 DNA reads TGTGCCACCAGCAAAACACCGGGACAGGGACGAGTGGGAGCTTTCTTT.

The genes are TRBV27 and TRBJ2-4; D not certain. The CDR3 spans 17 residues. CDR1 is MNHEY, CDR2 SMNVEV, per germline (reference sequence). V lost 3 bases to trimming and J lost 3 bases, with 18 bases between them. CDR3 in DNA: TGTGCCAGCAGTTTTTCCGGCACTCAAGTGGTCAAAAACATTCAGTACTTC. It translates to CASSFSGTQVVKNIQYF.

This chain joins TRBV5-6 and TRBJ2-7; a possible D gene is TRBD2 (7 bases). Trimming pared 5 bases from V and 7 bases from J, leaving 25 bases between. The CDR3 contains 16 residues. CDR1 is SGHDT, CDR2 YYEEEE, per germline. This CDR3 is CASRSEAGAGDNEQYF. DNA of the CDR3: TGTGCCAGCAGATCTGAAGCGGGTGCGGGGGACAATGAGCAGTACTTC.

The sample holds many counts of this clonotype. The chain recombines TRBV24-1 with TRBJ1-5; the D is unclear. V was pared by 9 bases and J by 5 bases, with 16 bases between. CDR3 length: 14 residues. CDR1 KGHDR and CDR2 SFDVKD come from the germline V gene. CDR3 DNA: TGTGCCACCCGTGGGGTCCTTTTAGATCAGCCCCAGCATTTT. This sequence encodes CATRGVLLDQPQHF.

The chain couples TRBV7-8 to TRBJ2-1; weak D call: TRBD1 (6 bases). Trimming stripped 1 base from V and 5 bases from J, with 15 bases between. CDR1 is SGHVS and CDR2 is FQNEAQ in the germline V gene. This CDR3 region has 16 residues. CDR3 coding DNA: TGTGCCAGCAGCTTAGGACCAAACAGGGTCGACAATGAGCAGTTCTTC. This encodes CASSLGPNRVDNEQFF. Together with reference TRBV7-8 and TRBJ2-1, the CDR3 gives the full variable domain: GAGVSQSPRYKVAKRGQDVALRCDPISGHVSLFWYQQALGQGPEFLTYFQNEAQLDKSGLPSDRFFAERPEGSVSTLKIQRTQQEDSAVYLCASSLGPNRVDNEQFFGPGTRLTVL.

CDR3 DNA: TGTGCCAGCAGTTCCCTGGCGGGAGTGCCCTACAATGAGCAGTTCTTC. Translated, it gives CASSSLAGVPYNEQFF. J is TRBJ2-1 and V is TRBV7-9, with TRBD2 identical over 7 bases. The CDR3 runs to 16 residues. Germline assignment: CDR1 SEHNR and CDR2 FQNEAQ (reference sequence). V lost 6 bases, J lost 2 bases, and 10 bases stayed unmatched.

This chain joins TRBV7-9 and TRBJ2-5; 12 bases are shared with TRBD2. J was trimmed by 11 bases and V by 5 bases; bases with no gene match: 15. The germline CDR1 and CDR2 sequences are SEHNR and FQNEAQ (reference sequence). This CDR3 is 16 amino acids long. CDR3 region: CASSQLRLAGGGEQYF. In nucleotides, the CDR3 is TGTGCCAGCAGCCAACTCCGGCTAGCGGGAGGGGGGGAGCAGTACTTC.

The chain carries TRBV6-6 and TRBJ1-4; no reliable D call. Germline CDR1 MNHNY, CDR2 SVGAGI (reference sequence). Between the trimmed V and J ends, which lost 7 bases and 8 bases, there was a span of 17 bases. The length of the CDR3 is 14 residues. The DNA for the CDR3 is TGTGCCAGCACCCTCCGGCGCCCAGGAGAAAAACTGTTTTTT. Translation gives CASTLRRPGEKLFF.

This clonotype was detected a few times. The chain recombines TRBV12-3 or TRBV12-4 with TRBJ2-1; 7 bases match TRBD2. The trim removed 7 bases at V and 8 bases at J, leaving 17 bases unmatched. The CDR3 length is 16 residues. CDR3 DNA: TGTGCCAGCACCCAAGACGCCTCGGGAGGTTCCGATGAGCAGTTCTTC. Its protein is CASTQDASGGSDEQFF.

This chain uses TRBV4-2 with TRBJ2-1; 10 bases agree with TRBD2. The CDR3 is 17 amino acids. V was pared by 4 bases and J by 5 bases, with 11 bases of the junction left unmatched. CDR1 is LGHNA, CDR2 YNFKEQ, per germline. In DNA, the CDR3 is TGTGCCAGCAGCCTCCTGGGAGGGCTAGCGGGAGACAATGAGCAGTTCTTC. This encodes CASSLLGGLAGDNEQFF.

A few counts support this clonotype. The CDR3 is CASSRQGVSYQETQYF. Written as DNA, the CDR3 is TGTGCCAGCAGCCGTCAGGGGGTCTCGTACCAAGAGACCCAGTACTTC. The J gene is TRBJ2-5, the V gene TRBV2; TRBD1 aligns across 7 bases. V shed 6 bases and J 0 bases; nucleotides not matched to a gene: 10. The CDR3 has 16 residues. CDR1 SNHLY and CDR2 FYNNEI come from the germline V gene.

With regard to this clonotype: An end of the junction differs from the germline gene, which may be a read error. This chain links TRBV5-1 with TRBJ1-4; no clear D. Germline-derived CDR1 and CDR2 are SGHRS and YFSETQ. The CDR3 has 16 residues. The CDR3 nucleotides are TGCGCCAGCAGCCTTGGACGTGTTGCAACTAATGAAAACCTGTTTTTT. Its translation is CASSLGRVATNENLFF.

V gene TRBV20-1 combines with J gene TRBJ2-7, with D perhaps TRBD2 (6 bases). CDR1 DFQATT and CDR2 SNEGSKA come from the germline V gene (reference sequence). The CDR3 loop spans 17 amino acids. The V end was cut by 0 bases, the J end by 0 bases, with 18 bases between. The DNA of the CDR3 is TGCAGTGCTAGAGATCCGAAAAGCGGGTTCGTCTCCTACGAGCAGTACTTC. This codes for CSARDPKSGFVSYEQYF.

The CDR3 loop reads CSSLSGNTGELFF. CDR3 DNA sequence: TGCAGTTCCCTTTCGGGGAACACCGGGGAGCTGTTTTTT. The chain carries TRBV29-1 and TRBJ2-2; no clear D. Germline V gene lookup returns CDR1 SQVTM and CDR2 ANQGSEA. The CDR3 runs to 13 residues.

This clonotype was seen a handful of times. This chain joins TRBV20-1 and TRBJ1-6, with a weak D call TRBD1 (5 bases). The CDR3 is made up of 15 amino acids. Between the trimmed V and J ends, which lost 5 bases and 0 bases, there was a span of 11 bases. Germline V CDR1 and CDR2: DFQATT, SNEGSKA (reference sequence). This CDR3 reads CSAGDGGSYNSPLHF. The CDR3 coding sequence is TGCAGTGCTGGGGACGGGGGCTCCTATAATTCACCCCTCCACTTT.

This clonotype was observed at least ten times. The chain combines TRBV13 with TRBJ1-5; D is undetermined. The germline V gene encodes CDR1 PRHDT and CDR2 FYEKMQ (reference sequence). V lost 0 bases, J lost 2 bases, and 8 bases lay in between. This CDR3 comprises 15 residues. CDR3 loop: CASSLGGAGNQPQHF. DNA for the CDR3: TGTGCCAGCAGCTTAGGGGGCGCGGGCAATCAGCCCCAGCATTTT.

The chain combines TRBV6-6 with TRBJ2-1, with D hard to call. Trimming pared 5 bases from V and 8 bases from J, leaving 10 bases between. The length of the CDR3 is 12 residues. CDR1 MNHNY and CDR2 SVGAGI come from the germline V gene (reference sequence). This chain's CDR3 is CASSLEGHEQFF. For the CDR3, the DNA is TGTGCCAGCAGTCTAGAAGGGCATGAGCAGTTCTTC.

V is TRBV24-1 and J is TRBJ2-2; D perhaps matches TRBD2 (5 bases). CDR1 KGHDR and CDR2 SFDVKD come from the germline V gene. Trimming removed 6 bases from V and 0 bases from J, with 7 bases in between. The CDR3 consists of 14 residues. The chain's CDR3 is CATSRDSNTGELFF. The CDR3 bases are TGTGCCACCAGTCGGGATTCGAACACCGGGGAGCTGTTTTTT.

This clonotype has more than one count but fewer than ten. The chain links TRBV10-3 to TRBJ2-3, with 8 bases that match TRBD2. Trimming took 7 bases from V and 1 from J; bases not matched to a gene: 4. CDR3 length: 14 amino acids. CDR1 ENHRY and CDR2 SYGVKD come from the germline V gene. The CDR3 here is CAINRAGGTDTQYF. The CDR3 coding sequence is TGTGCCATCAACCGAGCGGGGGGCACAGATACGCAGTATTTT.

V is TRBV15 and J is TRBJ1-1, with a possible D match to TRBD1 (5 bases). This CDR3 has 13 amino acids. V lost 3 bases, J lost 4 bases, and 9 bases lay in between. Looked up from germline, CDR1 is LNHNV and CDR2 is YYDKDF (reference sequence). For the CDR3, the DNA is TGTGCCACCAGCAGGGACGGGACCACTGAAGCTTTCTTT. Encoded protein: CATSRDGTTEAFF.

This clonotype was observed a few times. The genes are TRBV12-3 or TRBV12-4 and TRBJ2-7, with 7 bases that match TRBD2. The end of the DNA fits TRBJ2-5 better, so the J call may be wrong. This CDR3 contains 13 residues. The CDR3, as DNA: TGTGCCAGCAGTTTGCGGGGGTCAGCGACCCAGTACTTC. It encodes CASSLRGSATQYF.